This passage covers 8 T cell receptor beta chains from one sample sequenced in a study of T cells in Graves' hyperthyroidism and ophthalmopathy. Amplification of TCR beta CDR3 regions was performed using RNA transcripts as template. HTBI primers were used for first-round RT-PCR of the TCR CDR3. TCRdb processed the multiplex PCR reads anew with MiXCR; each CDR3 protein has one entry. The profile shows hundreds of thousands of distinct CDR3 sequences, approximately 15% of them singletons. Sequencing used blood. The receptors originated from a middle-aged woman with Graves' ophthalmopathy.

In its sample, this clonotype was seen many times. CDR3 residues: CASSLFDLSTDTQYF. DNA of the CDR3: TGTGCCAGCAGCTTATTCGACCTTAGCACAGATACGCAGTATTTT. The chain has TRBV11-2 and TRBJ2-3; no reliable D call. Germline lookup yields CDR1 SGHAT and CDR2 FQNNGV. V dropped 2 bases and J dropped 0 bases, with 9 bases sitting between them. This CDR3 has 15 residues.

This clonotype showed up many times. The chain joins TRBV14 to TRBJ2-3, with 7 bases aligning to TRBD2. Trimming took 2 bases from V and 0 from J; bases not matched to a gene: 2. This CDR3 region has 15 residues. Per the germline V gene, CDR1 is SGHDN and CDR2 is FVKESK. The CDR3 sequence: CASSQLAASTDTQYF. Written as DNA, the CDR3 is TGTGCCAGCAGCCAACTAGCGGCTAGCACAGATACGCAGTATTTT.

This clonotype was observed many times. The CDR3 reads CASSVSGAYNEQFF. The CDR3 coding sequence is TGTGCCAGCAGTGTAAGCGGAGCCTACAATGAGCAGTTCTTC. The rearrangement links TRBV2 to TRBJ2-1; D is perhaps TRBD2 (5 bases). Per the germline V gene, CDR1 is SNHLY and CDR2 is FYNNEI. The CDR3 loop spans 14 amino acids. Between the trimmed V and J ends, which lost 4 bases and 2 bases, there was a span of 9 bases.

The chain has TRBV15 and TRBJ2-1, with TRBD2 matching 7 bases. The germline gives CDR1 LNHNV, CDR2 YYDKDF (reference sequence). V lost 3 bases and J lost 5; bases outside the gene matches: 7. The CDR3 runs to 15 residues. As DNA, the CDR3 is TGTGCCACCAGCAGGACTAGCCCGCAAGACAATGAGCAGTTCTTC. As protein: CATSRTSPQDNEQFF. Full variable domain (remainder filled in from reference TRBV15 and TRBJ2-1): DAMVIQNPRYQVTQFGKPVTLSCSQTLNHNVMYWYQQKSSQAPKLLFHYYDKDFNNEADTPDNFQSRRPNTSFCFLDIRSPGLGDTAMYLCATSRTSPQDNEQFFGPGTRLTVL.

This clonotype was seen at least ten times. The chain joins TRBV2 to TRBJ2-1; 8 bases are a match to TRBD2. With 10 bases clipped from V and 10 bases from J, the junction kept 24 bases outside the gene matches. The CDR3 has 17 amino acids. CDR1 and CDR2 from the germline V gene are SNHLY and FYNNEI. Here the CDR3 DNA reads TGTGCCATCCCGACTAGCGTGTTGGGTTATAATGCTCCGGAGCAGTTCTTC. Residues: CAIPTSVLGYNAPEQFF.

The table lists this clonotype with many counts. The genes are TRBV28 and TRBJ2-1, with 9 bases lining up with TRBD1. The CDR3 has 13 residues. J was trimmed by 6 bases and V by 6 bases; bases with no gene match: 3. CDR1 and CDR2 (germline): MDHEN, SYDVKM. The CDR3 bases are TGTGCCAGCAGGGGGACAGGGACCAATGAGCAGTTCTTC. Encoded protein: CASRGTGTNEQFF.

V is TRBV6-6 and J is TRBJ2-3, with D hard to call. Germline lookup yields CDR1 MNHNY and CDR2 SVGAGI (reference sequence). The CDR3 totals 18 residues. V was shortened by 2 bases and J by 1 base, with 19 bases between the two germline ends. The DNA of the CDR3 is TGTGCCAGCAGTTACCTTTCTCACAAACTTGGCGGCACAGATACGCAGTATTTT. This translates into CASSYLSHKLGGTDTQYF.

The CDR3 protein is CASSEFTGTGGSYEQYF. Here the CDR3 DNA reads TGTGCCAGCAGTGAATTTACCGGGACAGGCGGTTCCTACGAGCAGTACTTC. The chain employs TRBV2 and TRBJ2-7, with 8 positions matching TRBD1. The junction had 10 bases not matched to a gene; V was cut back by 2 bases and J by 1 base. This CDR3 comprises 17 residues. CDR1 and CDR2 from the germline V gene are SNHLY and FYNNEI.